This T cell receptor beta chain was profiled in a study of Ad26.COV2.S vaccination and SARS-CoV-2 variants (dated by TCRdb to the early 2020s). Background on the whole study: Vaccine-arm donors were drawn from COV1001, a multicentre, randomized, double-blind, placebo-controlled phase I-IIa trial of Ad26.COV2.S in healthy adults. Trial participants were randomized into five groups of five: low-dose or high-dose Ad26.COV2.S given once or twice, or placebo on both occasions. A total of some 30 samples were included in the TCR-sequenced set, comprising roughly 19 Ad26.COV2.S vaccine recipients, 5 placebo recipients and 8 SARS-CoV-2 convalescent individuals. Sequencing of the TCRbeta repertoire served to evaluate the specificity and breadth of SARS-CoV-2-reactive T cell receptors following Ad26.COV2.S vaccination. Ad26.COV2.S was given intramuscularly at 5x10^10 or 1x10^11 viral particles, as a single shot or as two shots 56 days apart. Blinding of investigators to trial group allocation was maintained during experiments and outcome assessment. Here is what the overall study found, with its caveats: After vaccination, spike-specific CD8+ and CD4+ T cell responses were reported to show substantial breadth. Vaccine and placebo recipients had comparable non-spike TCR breadth, which fits with the vaccine containing only spike. It was noted by the authors that total T cell responses may have been underestimated by the TCR breadth and depth analyses. The study was not powered for comparison of responses between vaccine doses or regimens. Compared with placebo recipients, Ad26.COV2.S recipients showed higher spike-specific TCR breadth (P = 0.0014).

The immunoSEQ Assay was the method used to sequence TCRbeta CDR3 regions. After extraction, genomic DNA underwent amplification by bias-controlled multiplex PCR, followed by high-throughput sequencing. For the original study's pipeline: To quantify the absolute abundance of each unique TCRbeta CDR3 region, sequences were collapsed and filtered. Usable DNA was measured by amplifying reference genes present in all nucleated cells, and TCRbeta template counts were normalized to that usable DNA to estimate T cell fraction. Repertoire TCRs were annotated as SARS-CoV-2-specific by exact matching of V gene, CDR3 amino acid sequence and J gene to a known reactive TCR set. MIRA supplied the reference SARS-CoV-2 TCR set, which was filtered for enrichment in COVID-19-positive ImmuneCODE repertoires so that public or cross-reactive TCRs were removed. Based on the MIRA antigens, annotated TCRs were further analysed at the level of specific ORF or position within ORF. Breadth was defined as annotated unique rearrangements over total unique productive rearrangements; depth was the summed frequency of those rearrangements. Two-sided Wilcoxon rank-sum tests were used to compare TCR breadth between groups. TCRdb holds this immuneACCESS table with in-frame rearrangements only. Some clones are missing; in checked studies, unresolved V genes explain under half, and the rest has no known cause. The V and J calls and clone size come from that table; D and trimming were worked out from the DNA. The sample table lists roughly 300,000 clones, approximately 86% of them with a count of one. Of the sample, around 10% is held by the ten largest clones.

The CDR3 runs 12 amino acids, cysteine and phenylalanine included. CDR3 DNA only is kept here, 36 bases in frame from base 1. The V end loses 2 bases and the J end loses 4 bases, and a stretch of 6 bases separates them. According to the study, the label for this sample's treatment or condition signals: 15 to 20 received Ad26.COV2.S at low or high dose, single or two shots; 5 received placebo; per-sample allocation not given. Repertoires of vaccine and placebo recipients were sequenced from samples collected on day 63 after the first injection. Between 29 July and 7 August 2020, Cohort 1b enrolled some 25 adults aged 18-55 years at one site in Boston, USA. Ad26.COV2.S was a replication-incompetent adenovirus type 26 vector that expressed a prefusion-stabilized SARS-CoV-2 spike protein derived from the original Wuhan strain. Comment on this clone: The antigen it recognizes is unknown. No base quality information exists; no much larger clone differs at one position. Other DNA sequences from this sample encode an identical CDR3 as well.

The V gene is TRBV12-3 or TRBV12-4 and the J gene is TRBJ2-7; no confident D gene assignment can be made. This specimen was peripheral blood, taken in a trial of Ad26.COV2.S vaccine versus placebo. This TCR came from a person aged 18-60 years who received the Ad26.COV2.S COVID-19 vaccine or a placebo. The DNA reads as follows: TGTGCCAGCAGTTTATTGGGTTACGAGCAGTACTTC. Translated, this is CASSLLGYEQYF.